This T cell receptor beta chain was observed in a study of early T cells in non-severe SARS-CoV-2 infection. Study information: Sequencing targeted bulk RNA from unsorted whole blood, leaving chains unpaired.

Whole-study results and caveats: Anti-spike CD8 responses were favored by VDJdb matching, which missed private and CD4 specificities.

On this clonotype: Its antigen is undetermined.

Trimming took 8 bases from V and 4 from J, leaving 8 bases between them. Germline lookup yields CDR1 SNHLY and CDR2 FYNNEI. CDR3 length: 11 amino acids. Individual cDNA molecules each received unique molecular identifiers attached to them. Each CDR3 protein gets one entry after TCRdb re-called the 5' RACE reads with MiXCR. This table has about 56,000 distinct CDR3 sequences, 10% to 15% appearing once. The origin of this receptor is an adult who was a healthcare worker with PCR-confirmed SARS-CoV-2 infection or an uninfected control (not recorded which). Material for sequencing was whole blood. The chain couples TRBV2 to TRBJ1-1; no reliable D call. The CDR3 DNA sequence: TGTGCCAGCCTAGGAGGCACTGAAGCTTTCTTT. Encoded protein: CASLGGTEAFF.